The clone carrying this T cell receptor (beta chain) was detected only a few times. Antigen unknown. In the original workflow: Because ImmunoSEQ provided only junction sequences with no quality scores, the filtering differed. The assay was immunoSEQ multiplex PCR, and TCRdb's table has in-frame clones only and misses some. From that table come the V and J calls and clone size; the DNA was used to work out D and trimming. Here the sample spans 900,000 to 1,200,000 clones, around 78% being singletons. This entry is derived from a study of shared clonotypes between healthy human individuals. The wider study: Per-donor plates numbered three CD4 naive, three CD4 memory, two CD8 naive and one CD8 memory. General study points: Clonotypes not shared had lower generation probabilities than those common to all four donors.

All of the donors resided in Nashville, Tennessee, and each was a Caucasian adult. CDR3 length: 12 residues. Germline lookup yields CDR1 SEHNR and CDR2 FQNEAQ (reference sequence). The V gene lost 5 bases and the J gene lost 5 bases, with 10 bases spanning the gap. The chain carries TRBV7-9 and TRBJ2-7, with D perhaps TRBD1 (5 bases). The material sequenced was memory CD4+ T cells from PBMCs. Subset indicated: CD45RA-negative fraction. The source is a man aged 18 to 29 in good health. Some clones in this sample may be carry-over from other donors' samples. The CDR3 DNA reads TGTGCCAGCAGCCCCCAGGGTAACGAGCAGTACTTC. Amino acid sequence: CASSPQGNEQYF. The entire variable domain, with the rest obtained from reference TRBV7-9 and TRBJ2-7, is as follows: DTGVSQNPRHKITKRGQNVTFRCDPISEHNRLYWYRQTLGQGPEFLTYFQNEAQLEKSRLLSDRFSAERPKGSFSTLEIQRTEQGDSAMYLCASSPQGNEQYFGPGTRLTVT.